This passage covers 28 T cell receptor beta chains from one sample sequenced in a study of blood T cell repertoires in COVID-19. The table came from immunoSEQ multiplex PCR; TCRdb's copy has only in-frame clones and leaves some out. The table records some 300,000 clones, more than 85% of them present only once. The sample consisted of peripheral blood. These receptors were obtained from a man between 65 and 85 years old with acute or convalescent COVID-19.

V gene TRBV5-4 combines with J gene TRBJ2-6; 8 positions agree with TRBD1. CDR3 length: 19 amino acids. CDR1 and CDR2 (germline): SGHNT, YYREEE (reference sequence). Trimming removed 0 bases from V and 3 bases from J; junction bases left unmatched: 11. CDR3 nucleotides: TGTGCCAGCAGCTTGGCCGGACAGGGCGGAAGGCGTGGGGCCAACGTCCTGACTTTC. Its protein product is CASSLAGQGGRRGANVLTF.

The chain uses TRBV7-2 and TRBJ1-1; 7 bases fit TRBD1. CDR3 size: 13 residues. The J segment lost 8 bases and the V segment lost 5 bases, leaving 8 bases of the junction unmatched. The germline V gene encodes CDR1 SGHTA and CDR2 FQGNSA. The CDR3 here is CASSLEDRMEAFF. CDR3 sequence (DNA): TGTGCCAGCAGCCTAGAGGACAGGATGGAAGCTTTCTTT.

V gene TRBV10-3 combines with J gene TRBJ2-3; 12 bases align to TRBD2. Germline loops: CDR1 ENHRY, CDR2 SYGVKD. After removal of 8 bases from V and 1 base from J, the junction contained 10 bases not matched to a gene. The length of the CDR3 is 17 residues. The CDR3 is CAIFNGLAGGRTDTQYF. The CDR3 nucleotides read TGTGCCATCTTTAACGGGCTAGCGGGGGGGCGCACAGATACGCAGTATTTT.

The chain combines TRBV5-6 with TRBJ2-2; TRBD1 might be the D (5 bases). Germline-derived CDR1 and CDR2 are SGHDT and YYEEEE. V shed 1 base and J shed 2 bases, with 12 bases lying between them. This CDR3 has 16 amino acids. The CDR3 coding sequence is TGTGCCAGCAGCTTGAGAAGGGGTGGAAACACCGGGGAGCTGTTTTTT. This sequence encodes CASSLRRGGNTGELFF.

The J gene is TRBJ1-3, the V gene TRBV4-1; 7 nucleotides match TRBD1. V lost 0 bases to trimming and J lost 2 bases; unmatched junction nucleotides: 4. CDR1 and CDR2 (germline): MGHRA, YSYEKL. The length of the CDR3 is 16 residues. CDR3 sequence (DNA): TGCGCCAGCAGCCAAGACAGGGGGGTAGCTGGAAACACCATATATTTT. Protein: CASSQDRGVAGNTIYF.

This clone was detected only once. This rearrangement joins TRBV30 to TRBJ1-6; no clear D. The V gene lost 3 bases and the J gene lost 0 bases, with 9 bases spanning the gap. Germline V gives CDR1 GTSNPN, CDR2 SVGIG (reference sequence). This CDR3 has 15 amino acids. The DNA for the CDR3 is TGTGCCTGGAGACGAGGAAGCTCCTATAATTCACCCCTCCACTTT. Protein: CAWRRGSSYNSPLHF.

This chain links TRBV6-6 with TRBJ1-5; 8 bases are shared with TRBD1. With V trimmed by 5 bases and J by 16 bases, 19 bases remained unmatched. Per the germline V gene, CDR1 is MNHNY and CDR2 is SVGAGI (reference sequence). This CDR3 spans 15 amino acids. The CDR3 reads CASSQGSQGARGLHF. CDR3 sequence (DNA): TGTGCCAGCAGTCAAGGGTCCCAGGGGGCGCGTGGTCTTCATTTT.

The table lists this clone with a few counts. The chain employs TRBV27 and TRBJ2-7; 8 bases line up with TRBD2. Germline values: CDR1 MNHEY, CDR2 SMNVEV (reference sequence). The trim removed 6 bases at V and 3 bases at J, leaving 4 bases unmatched. This CDR3 has 13 residues. Here the CDR3 DNA reads TGTGCCAGCAGCCCCGGGACTAGCTACGAGCAGTACTTC. It is translated as CASSPGTSYEQYF.

This chain links TRBV28 with TRBJ1-4; 7 bases align to TRBD1. V was pared by 6 bases and J by 8 bases, with 12 bases of the junction left unmatched. CDR1 and CDR2 from the germline V gene are MDHEN and SYDVKM. The CDR3 extends over 15 amino acids. The CDR3 DNA reads as TGTGCCAGCAGGCGAGACAGGGTCGGTCGGGAAAAACTGTTTTTT. Protein product: CASRRDRVGREKLFF.

This chain joins TRBV5-5 and TRBJ1-1; maybe TRBD1 (6 bases). The CDR3 spans 13 residues. CDR1 SGHKS and CDR2 YYEKEE come from the germline V gene (reference sequence). Trimming stripped 4 bases from V and 6 bases from J, with 13 bases between. The CDR3 bases are TGTGCCAGCAGCGGCGGGGGCAGGTCTGAAGCTTTCTTT. This gives the protein CASSGGGRSEAFF.

V is TRBV24-1 and J is TRBJ1-2; D call uncertain. This CDR3 comprises 11 residues. Trimming pared 2 bases from V and 8 bases from J, leaving 5 bases between. The germline CDR1 and CDR2 sequences are KGHDR and SFDVKD. The CDR3 DNA is TGTGCCACCAGTGATTACAAGGGCTACACCTTC. Its translation: CATSDYKGYTF.

The CDR3 nucleotides read TGTGCCAGTAGCTACAGAGACACCGGGGAGCTGTTTTTT. Amino acid sequence: CASSYRDTGELFF. J is TRBJ2-2 and V is TRBV19; D unclear. This CDR3 region has 13 residues. Trimming pared 6 bases from V and 3 bases from J, leaving 8 bases between. From germline, CDR1 is LNHDA and CDR2 SQIVND (reference sequence).

V and J are TRBV5-6 and TRBJ1-2; D gene uncertain. V shed 6 bases and J shed 1 base, with 13 bases lying between them. The length of the CDR3 is 14 residues. Germline CDR1 is SGHDT and CDR2 is YYEEEE. This chain's CDR3 is CASISKTLNYGYTF. CDR3 DNA: TGTGCCAGCATCTCGAAGACACTTAACTATGGCTACACCTTC. The full variable domain, completed using reference TRBV5-6 and TRBJ1-2, is DAGVTQSPTHLIKTRGQQVTLRCSPKSGHDTVSWYQQALGQGPQFIFQYYEEEERQRGNFPDRFSGHQFPNYSSELNVNALLLGDSALYLCASISKTLNYGYTFGSGTRLTVV.

The V and J genes are TRBV7-9 and TRBJ2-7, with a weak D call TRBD1 (5 bases). Trimming removed 3 bases at V and 6 bases at J, with 12 bases between. Germline V lookup: CDR1 SEHNR, CDR2 FQNEAQ (reference sequence). This CDR3 is 13 amino acids long. The CDR3 nucleotides are TGTGCCAGCAGCTTTCAGCAGGGTAGCGAGCAGTACTTC. It codes for CASSFQQGSEQYF.

The chain carries TRBV9 and TRBJ1-4, with 8 bases identical to TRBD1. With V trimmed by 3 bases and J by 5 bases, 6 bases remained unmatched. Germline CDR1 SGDLS, CDR2 YYNGEE. The CDR3 has 15 residues. CDR3 sequence (DNA): TGTGCCAGCAGCGAAAGACAGGGGCTAAATGAAAAACTGTTTTTT. It encodes CASSERQGLNEKLFF.

V is TRBV5-4 and J is TRBJ1-6, with 9 bases lining up with TRBD1. Germline V lookup: CDR1 SGHNT, CDR2 YYREEE (reference sequence). Trimming cost V 4 bases and J 11 bases; bases outside gene matches: 10. The CDR3 has 15 residues. The CDR3 sequence: CASSGTGTGLAPLHF. Here the CDR3 DNA reads TGTGCCAGCAGCGGTACCGGGACAGGGTTGGCACCCCTCCACTTT.

The rearrangement links TRBV7-2 to TRBJ2-7; TRBD1 agrees at 7 bases. Unmatched junction bases numbered 13, after V lost 6 bases and J lost 5 bases. CDR3 length: 15 residues. Germline loops: CDR1 SGHTA, CDR2 FQGNSA. The chain's CDR3 is CASRYDRDPTDEQYF. The CDR3 coding sequence is TGTGCCAGCAGATACGACAGGGATCCGACCGACGAGCAGTACTTC.

This sequence joins TRBV5-1 and TRBJ2-1, with D tentatively TRBD1 (6 bases). The germline V and J ends were trimmed by 4 bases and 4 bases, with 15 bases remaining between them. Germline V gene lookup returns CDR1 SGHRS and CDR2 YFSETQ. The CDR3 contains 15 residues. The CDR3 protein is CASSPGADAYNEQFF. DNA for the CDR3: TGCGCCAGCAGCCCAGGGGCGGACGCTTACAATGAGCAGTTCTTC. Variable domain in full (rest from reference TRBV5-1 and TRBJ2-1): KAGVTQTPRYLIKTRGQQVTLSCSPISGHRSVSWYQQTPGQGLQFLFEYFSETQRNKGNFPGRFSGRQFSNSRSEMNVSTLELGDSALYLCASSPGADAYNEQFFGPGTRLTVL.

The chain has TRBV19 and TRBJ1-1, with D tentatively TRBD1 (5 bases). The CDR3 totals 15 residues. V gave up 6 bases and J gave up 2 bases, with 16 bases separating them. Per germline, CDR1 LNHDA and CDR2 SQIVND (reference sequence). The chain's CDR3 is CASRPNLQVNTEAFF. CDR3 coding DNA: TGTGCCAGTAGGCCTAACCTACAGGTTAACACTGAAGCTTTCTTT.

Written as DNA, the CDR3 is TGTGCCAGCAGCTTGGTGGAGCAGGGTTTAGGCGGCTACACCTTC. It encodes CASSLVEQGLGGYTF. J is TRBJ1-2 and V is TRBV5-6; weak D call: TRBD1 (5 bases). Deletions cut 0 bases from V and 8 bases from J, with 17 bases between. This CDR3 contains 15 residues. CDR1 SGHDT and CDR2 YYEEEE come from the germline V gene.

This clone has more than one count but fewer than ten. The CDR3 nucleotides are TGTGCCAGCAGCCAAGATTTAACAGGGGACTATCAGCCCCAGCATTTT. Amino acid sequence: CASSQDLTGDYQPQHF. The chain uses TRBV4-2 and TRBJ1-5; 7 positions agree with TRBD1. CDR3 length: 16 residues. Unmatched junction bases numbered 7, after V lost 0 bases and J lost 5 bases. The germline V gene has CDR1 LGHNA and CDR2 YNFKEQ.

V usage is TRBV25-1 and J usage is TRBJ2-3; D might be TRBD1 (6 bases). Trimming removed 4 bases from V and 1 base from J, with 9 bases in between. Germline CDR1 reads MGHDK; CDR2 reads SYGVNS. This CDR3 contains 14 residues. The CDR3, as DNA: TGTGCCAGCAGTGCCCGGACAGGCACAGATACGCAGTATTTT. It specifies CASSARTGTDTQYF.

The chain carries TRBV4-1 and TRBJ2-5, with TRBD1 identical over 8 bases. The germline V gene encodes CDR1 MGHRA and CDR2 YSYEKL. This CDR3 is built from 15 residues. Trimming at V came to 1 base and at J to 4 bases, leaving 5 bases not matched to a gene. The CDR3 nucleotides are TGCGCCAGCAGCCAAGCCGGACAGGGAGGAGAGACCCAGTACTTC. Translated: CASSQAGQGGETQYF.

The genes are TRBV3-1 (or the pseudogene TRBV3-2) and TRBJ2-2; D is unclear. V lost 2 bases and J lost 3, with 7 bases in between. Germline assignment: CDR1 LGHDT and CDR2 YNNKEL (reference sequence). This CDR3 region has 14 residues. DNA of the CDR3: TGTGCCAGCAGCCAACGGTCGGACACCGGGGAGCTGTTTTTT. Translation: CASSQRSDTGELFF.

This chain links TRBV5-6 with TRBJ1-6, with D hard to call. The length of the CDR3 is 15 residues. V was shortened by 2 bases and J by 5 bases, with 11 bases between the two germline ends. Germline CDR1 reads SGHDT; CDR2 reads YYEEEE. The CDR3 coding sequence is TGTGCCAGCAGCTTTCGAGGATTGGATAATTCACCCCTCCACTTT. Its protein product is CASSFRGLDNSPLHF. Supplemented by reference TRBV5-6 and TRBJ1-6, the full variable domain reads DAGVTQSPTHLIKTRGQQVTLRCSPKSGHDTVSWYQQALGQGPQFIFQYYEEEERQRGNFPDRFSGHQFPNYSSELNVNALLLGDSALYLCASSFRGLDNSPLHFGNGTRLTVT.

The chain links TRBV2 to TRBJ2-7; possible D gene TRBD2, 5 bases. Germline-derived CDR1 and CDR2 are SNHLY and FYNNEI. V lost 5 bases, J lost 6 bases, and 20 bases lay in between. CDR3 length equals 15 residues. The CDR3: CASSFRTHGMGEQYF. The CDR3 DNA is TGTGCCAGCAGTTTTAGGACTCACGGCATGGGCGAGCAGTACTTC.

This rearrangement joins TRBV9 to TRBJ2-6, with D unclear. Germline CDR1 is SGDLS and CDR2 is YYNGEE. This CDR3 is 14 amino acids long. The germline V and J ends were trimmed by 4 bases and 0 bases, with 5 bases remaining between them. Here the CDR3 reads CASSPNSGANVLTF. The CDR3 DNA follows: TGTGCCAGCAGCCCTAACTCTGGGGCCAACGTCCTGACTTTC. The full variable domain, its missing parts supplied by reference TRBV9 and TRBJ2-6, is DSGVTQTPKHLITATGQRVTLRCSPRSGDLSVYWYQQSLDQGLQFLIQYYNGEERAKGNILERFSAQQFPDLHSELNLSSLELGDSALYFCASSPNSGANVLTFGAGSRLTVL.

In regard to this clone: This same CDR3 is encoded by further DNA sequences in the sample. The chain combines TRBV20-1 with TRBJ2-7, with a possible D match to TRBD2 (6 bases). The CDR3 contains 11 residues. V gave up 5 bases and J gave up 4 bases, with 9 bases separating them. The germline CDR1 and CDR2 sequences are DFQATT and SNEGSKA (reference sequence). CDR3 residues: CSASREYEQYF. CDR3 coding DNA: TGCAGTGCTTCGCGGGAATACGAGCAGTACTTC.